This TCR beta chain was found in a study of cytomegalovirus exposure and HLA in healthy donors. Across the study: A data release that came early held about 89 million unique TCRs from HLA-typed donors.

Findings and caveats of the study: In an earlier analysis, most TCR beta V segments were productive about 87% or about 30% of the time. Listed as cytomegalovirus-associated were approximately 160 TCR beta chains.

As for the donors, each was a healthy bone marrow donor. For this clone: The antigen is undetermined.

The CDR3 consists of 12 residues. The germline gives CDR1 SGDLS, CDR2 YYNGEE. Unmatched junction bases numbered 6, after V lost 4 bases and J lost 9 bases. PCR was performed using 60 Vbeta and 13 Jbeta primers. The assay was immunoSEQ multiplex PCR, and TCRdb's table has in-frame clones only and misses some. The sample lists about 120,000 clones; 65% to 85% were seen once. This TCR was sampled from a woman aged 40-49 years in good health and CMV-seropositive. Material: PBMCs. The chain is built from TRBV9 and TRBJ1-2; 7 nucleotides match TRBD1. The DNA for the CDR3 is TGTGCCAGCAGCCCCCGACAGGGCCGCTACACCTTC. Translation: CASSPRQGRYTF.